Shown below are 20 T cell receptor beta chains from a single sample sequenced in a study of blood T cell repertoires in COVID-19. Profiling relied on immunoSEQ multiplex PCR, and the TCRdb table lists in-frame clones only, not all of them. The table shows about 150,000 clones, with about 80% occurring only once. Sequencing input: peripheral blood. The receptors were sampled from a man aged 65 to 85 with active or convalescent COVID-19.

The rearrangement uses TRBV5-1 and TRBJ2-2; possible D gene TRBD1, 6 bases. Germline V CDR1 and CDR2: SGHRS, YFSETQ. Trimming pared 5 bases from V and 8 bases from J, leaving 16 bases between. The CDR3 consists of 14 residues. DNA of the CDR3: TGCGCCAGCAGGTCATGGGGGCCAAGGGGGGAGCTGTTTTTT. It specifies CASRSWGPRGELFF.

The rearrangement uses TRBV2 and TRBJ2-7, with 8 positions matching TRBD2. This CDR3 spans 16 amino acids. Germline assignment: CDR1 SNHLY and CDR2 FYNNEI. J gave up 0 bases and V 6 bases, and 10 bases lay outside the gene matches. The CDR3 DNA sequence: TGTGCCAGCAGGGCTAGCGGGCTTCGTCCCTCCTACGAGCAGTACTTC. Its protein product is CASRASGLRPSYEQYF.

The V gene is TRBV4-3, the J gene TRBJ1-5; D is possibly TRBD1 (6 bases). CDR1 is LGHNA, CDR2 YSLEER, per germline. The CDR3 is 17 amino acids. Trimming pared 0 bases from V and 5 bases from J, leaving 17 bases between. This chain's CDR3 is CASSQDWDTNSYQPQHF. CDR3 DNA sequence: TGCGCCAGCAGCCAAGATTGGGACACCAATTCTTATCAGCCCCAGCATTTT.

V and J are TRBV3-1 (or the pseudogene TRBV3-2) and TRBJ2-3; 9 nucleotides match TRBD1. The CDR3 is 15 amino acids. Losses at the gene ends were 4 bases for V and 6 bases for J; bases not matched to a gene: 8. The germline V gene encodes CDR1 LGHDT and CDR2 YNNKEL (reference sequence). CDR3 bases: TGTGCCAGCAGCCGCTACAGGGGGCTTCTGGATACGCAGTATTTT. Translation: CASSRYRGLLDTQYF.

V is TRBV30 and J is TRBJ2-1; possible D gene TRBD2, 6 bases. The germline gives CDR1 GTSNPN, CDR2 SVGIG (reference sequence). This CDR3 comprises 13 residues. V was trimmed by 3 bases and J by 4 bases, leaving 10 bases between them. The CDR3 spells CAWRRDSYNEQFF. The CDR3 DNA is TGTGCCTGGAGGAGGGACTCGTACAATGAGCAGTTCTTC.

This chain uses TRBV7-9 with TRBJ2-7; maybe TRBD2 (6 bases). CDR1 is SEHNR and CDR2 is FQNEAQ in the germline V gene (reference sequence). CDR3 length: 15 residues. V was clipped by 1 base and J by 2 bases, with 12 bases between them. The DNA for the CDR3 is TGTGCCAGCAGCTTAGGGGTGTGGGGGGCCTACGAGCAGTACTTC. It translates to CASSLGVWGAYEQYF.

V is TRBV2 and J is TRBJ2-7, with 8 bases identical to TRBD1. Unmatched junction bases numbered 9, after V lost 6 bases and J lost 5 bases. The CDR3 sequence is 14 residues long. In germline, CDR1 is SNHLY, CDR2 FYNNEI. As DNA, the CDR3 is TGTGCCAGCAGCGGGCAGGGGGCTCCCCACGAGCAGTACTTC. It specifies CASSGQGAPHEQYF.

The gene calls are TRBV11-2 and TRBJ1-2; D is possibly TRBD1 (5 bases). The CDR3 totals 15 residues. CDR1 and CDR2 from the germline V gene are SGHAT and FQNNGV. Trimming removed 1 base from V and 5 bases from J, with 14 bases in between. CDR3: CASSLVAGPEYGYTF. The CDR3 nucleotides are TGTGCCAGCAGCTTAGTGGCGGGACCAGAATATGGCTACACCTTC.

V usage is TRBV9 and J usage is TRBJ2-1; tentatively, D is TRBD2 (5 bases). Germline CDR1 SGDLS, CDR2 YYNGEE. V was trimmed by 3 bases and J by 1 base, leaving 8 bases between them. The CDR3 totals 14 residues. DNA of the CDR3: TGTGCCAGCAGCGCCAGCGGTTCCTACAATGAGCAGTTCTTC. Translating gives CASSASGSYNEQFF.

The V call is TRBV4-3, the J call TRBJ1-1; 9 bases align to TRBD1. The germline V gene has CDR1 LGHNA and CDR2 YSLEER. After removal of 0 bases from V and 5 bases from J, the junction contained 10 bases not matched to a gene. This CDR3 has 17 amino acids. CDR3 protein: CASSQDLRGTGKTEAFF. CDR3 DNA: TGCGCCAGCAGCCAAGATCTAAGGGGGACAGGGAAAACTGAAGCTTTCTTT.

The J gene is TRBJ1-2, the V gene TRBV5-1, with D maybe TRBD1 (5 bases). The CDR3 runs 17 residues. With 1 base removed from V and 8 bases from J, the gap between germline ends came to 24 bases. The germline gives CDR1 SGHRS, CDR2 YFSETQ. The CDR3 DNA follows: TGCGCCAGCAGCTTGAAGTTTATGGGGGGACGCGCTTTCGGCTACACCTTC. This encodes CASSLKFMGGRAFGYTF. Drawing the rest from reference TRBV5-1 and TRBJ1-2, the complete variable domain is KAGVTQTPRYLIKTRGQQVTLSCSPISGHRSVSWYQQTPGQGLQFLFEYFSETQRNKGNFPGRFSGRQFSNSRSEMNVSTLELGDSALYLCASSLKFMGGRAFGYTFGSGTRLTVV.

The chain employs TRBV29-1 and TRBJ1-4; weak D call: TRBD1 (5 bases). V lost 4 bases and J 4 bases, leaving 13 bases between the germline ends. CDR1 SQVTM and CDR2 ANQGSEA come from the germline V gene. The CDR3 contains 14 residues. CDR3 DNA sequence: TGCAGCGTTGGCAGACGGGGGAGTAATGAAAAACTGTTTTTT. Translated: CSVGRRGSNEKLFF.

The chain combines TRBV29-1 with TRBJ2-2, with TRBD1 matching over 9 bases. This CDR3 is 14 amino acids long. Germline CDR1 and CDR2: SQVTM and ANQGSEA. V lost 4 bases and J lost 5; bases outside the gene matches: 5. CDR3 sequence: CSVATGGVTGELFF. CDR3 nucleotide sequence: TGCAGCGTTGCGACAGGGGGAGTGACCGGGGAGCTGTTTTTT.

This rearrangement joins TRBV19 to TRBJ1-2; weak D call: TRBD1 (6 bases). Germline assignment: CDR1 LNHDA and CDR2 SQIVND (reference sequence). This CDR3 spans 15 amino acids. V was clipped by 8 bases and J by 5 bases, with 21 bases between them. The CDR3: CASLSHYRANYGYTF. Written as DNA, the CDR3 is TGTGCCAGTCTATCCCATTACAGGGCGAATTATGGCTACACCTTC.

V usage is TRBV5-1 and J usage is TRBJ2-3, with 10 bases aligning to TRBD2. From germline, CDR1 is SGHRS and CDR2 YFSETQ. The CDR3 contains 13 residues. V was clipped by 7 bases and J by 4 bases; unmatched bases: 3. The CDR3: CASVAGGADTQYF. The CDR3 region has the DNA TGCGCCAGCGTAGCGGGAGGAGCAGATACGCAGTATTTT.

This chain uses TRBV27 with TRBJ2-1, with 9 bases aligning to TRBD1. CDR1 is MNHEY, CDR2 SMNVEV, per germline (reference sequence). V gave up 5 bases and J gave up 9 bases; unmatched junction bases: 11. The CDR3 runs 15 residues. The CDR3 bases are TGTGCCAGCAGTCGGGACAGGGCCCCGTCCCGTGAGCAGTTCTTC. It translates to CASSRDRAPSREQFF.

This clone came up once. The rearrangement joins TRBV7-2 to TRBJ1-4; tentative D call: TRBD1 (6 bases). CDR3 size: 15 residues. From germline, CDR1 is SGHTA and CDR2 FQGNSA. V gave up 5 bases and J gave up 6 bases, with 16 bases separating them. The CDR3 DNA follows: TGTGCCAGCAGCGCCCGACAGGCGGGTGATGAAAAACTGTTTTTT. Translated: CASSARQAGDEKLFF.

The genes are TRBV28 and TRBJ2-1; 10 bases line up with TRBD1. Germline CDR1 and CDR2: MDHEN and SYDVKM. This CDR3 spans 16 amino acids. The junction had 8 bases not matched to a gene; V was cut back by 1 base and J by 8 bases. DNA of the CDR3: TGTGCCAGCAGTTTATCCCGACAGGGGGCTTGGGATGAGCAGTTCTTC. Its protein is CASSLSRQGAWDEQFF.

The rearrangement joins TRBV7-3 to TRBJ2-1; 7 bases line up with TRBD2. After removal of 3 bases from V and 6 bases from J, the junction contained 2 bases not matched to a gene. Germline CDR1 and CDR2: SGHTA and FQGTGA. The CDR3 totals 13 residues. CDR3 protein: CASSLRTSNEQFF. CDR3 coding DNA: TGTGCCAGCAGCTTGCGGACTAGCAATGAGCAGTTCTTC.

This rearrangement joins TRBV20-1 to TRBJ2-1; a weak D match, TRBD1 (6 bases). V was clipped by 3 bases and J by 4 bases, with 22 bases between them. This CDR3 contains 17 residues. The germline V gene encodes CDR1 DFQATT and CDR2 SNEGSKA (reference sequence). In DNA form, the CDR3 reads TGCAGTGCTAGTGGTGGCCGGACAGACGCTCTATACAATGAGCAGTTCTTC. The encoded protein is CSASGGRTDALYNEQFF.